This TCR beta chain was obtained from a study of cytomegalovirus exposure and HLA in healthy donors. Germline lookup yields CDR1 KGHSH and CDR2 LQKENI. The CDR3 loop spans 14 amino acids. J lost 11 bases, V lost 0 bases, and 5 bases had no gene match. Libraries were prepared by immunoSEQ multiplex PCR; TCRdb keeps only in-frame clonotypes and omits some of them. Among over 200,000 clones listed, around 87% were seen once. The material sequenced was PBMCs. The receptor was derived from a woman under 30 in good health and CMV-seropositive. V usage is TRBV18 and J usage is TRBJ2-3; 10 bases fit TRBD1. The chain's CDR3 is CASSPPTGGTVQYF. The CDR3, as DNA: TGTGCCAGCTCACCACCGACAGGGGGCACGGTGCAGTATTTT.